This T cell receptor (beta chain) was observed in a study of beta chain features in type 1 diabetes. About the research overall: Cell yields, gender and age were comparable in patients and healthy donors. General study points: The study found that naive, central memory and Treg TCRB repertoires appeared more similar in patients than in healthy donors. Any HLA-type effect on TCRB rearrangement remained unresolved here. TCRB CDR3 length was moderately but significantly reduced in all four CD4+ subsets of Type 1 diabetes patients.

What was sequenced were expressed TCRB transcripts, since all of the isolated RNA had been reverse transcribed. Libraries were prepared by immunoSEQ multiplex PCR; TCRdb keeps only in-frame clonotypes and omits some of them. The sample records about 360,000 clones, 10% to 15% being singletons. The CDR3 sequence is 15 residues long. The J segment lost 3 bases and the V segment lost 2 bases, leaving 6 bases of the junction unmatched. Germline assignment: CDR1 SGHTA and CDR2 FQGNSA. On this clone: Its target is unknown.

Sequences were obtained from naive CD4+ T cells from blood. The clonotype originates from a woman between 18 and 29 years old with type 1 diabetes. The chain links TRBV7-2 to TRBJ1-2, with 7 bases identical to TRBD1. The CDR3, as DNA: TGTGCCAGCAGCTTAACGGCAGGGGGTGACTATGGCTACACCTTC. This codes for CASSLTAGGDYGYTF.